Presented here are 23 T cell receptor beta chains from one specimen sequenced in a study of blood T cell repertoires in COVID-19. Assay used: immunoSEQ multiplex PCR; TCRdb lists only in-frame clones, some missing. Here the sample spans roughly 200,000 clones, about 90% being singletons. Input material: peripheral blood. The receptors derive from a man in his forties or fifties with acute or convalescent COVID-19.

This chain joins TRBV6-5 and TRBJ1-4; TRBD1 aligns across 7 bases. Trimming cost V 6 bases and J 8 bases; bases outside gene matches: 9. Germline CDR1 MNHEY, CDR2 SVGAGI. The CDR3 loop spans 14 amino acids. The CDR3 DNA is TGTGCCAGCAGCGGAGAGGGACAGATAGAAAAACTGTTTTTT. This sequence encodes CASSGEGQIEKLFF.

The rearrangement links TRBV3-1 (or the pseudogene TRBV3-2) to TRBJ1-5; 9 positions agree with TRBD1. V lost 0 bases and J lost 5; bases outside the gene matches: 8. CDR1 LGHDT and CDR2 YNNKEL come from the germline V gene (reference sequence). CDR3 length: 17 amino acids. The CDR3 nucleotides read TGTGCCAGCAGCCAAGAAAGCCGGGGACAGGGACATCAGCCCCAGCATTTT. This codes for CASSQESRGQGHQPQHF.

Written as DNA, the CDR3 is TGTGCCAGCAGCCAAGATCATAGGGGGAGACTCTATGGCTACACCTTC. Encoded protein: CASSQDHRGRLYGYTF. J is TRBJ1-2 and V is TRBV3-1 (or the pseudogene TRBV3-2), with D possibly being TRBD1 (6 bases). Per the germline V gene, CDR1 is LGHDT and CDR2 is YNNKEL (reference sequence). The CDR3 has 16 residues. V was pared by 0 bases and J by 4 bases, with 15 bases between.

V usage is TRBV4-2 and J usage is TRBJ2-5; TRBD2 agrees at 11 bases. V gave up 0 bases and J gave up 5 bases; unmatched junction bases: 11. CDR3 length: 18 residues. Germline V lookup: CDR1 LGHNA, CDR2 YNFKEQ. The CDR3 sequence: CASSQDALLAGERETQYF. In DNA, the CDR3 is TGTGCCAGCAGCCAAGATGCGCTACTAGCGGGAGAGAGGGAGACCCAGTACTTC.

This rearrangement joins TRBV6-5 to TRBJ1-2; D possibly corresponds to TRBD1 (6 bases). This CDR3 has 16 amino acids. Trimming left V 2 bases short and J 8 bases short, with 21 bases between. Germline V gene data show CDR1 as MNHEY and CDR2 as SVGAGI. The CDR3 sequence: CASSYPTGNGASGYTF. The DNA for the CDR3 is TGTGCCAGCAGTTACCCAACAGGGAATGGGGCGTCGGGCTACACCTTC.

This rearrangement joins TRBV9 to TRBJ2-3, with D unclear. V gave up 3 bases and J gave up 6 bases, with 14 bases separating them. Looked up from germline, CDR1 is SGDLS and CDR2 is YYNGEE. The CDR3 totals 14 residues. The DNA for the CDR3 is TGTGCCAGCAGCGCCAAGCCCCGTCCGGATACGCAGTATTTT. Translated, it gives CASSAKPRPDTQYF.

The J gene is TRBJ1-2, the V gene TRBV12-3 or TRBV12-4, with TRBD1 as a possible D gene (5 bases). The CDR3 length is 12 residues. V lost 6 bases to trimming and J lost 6 bases, with 11 bases between them. The CDR3 loop is CASSRGGDGYTF. The CDR3 bases are TGTGCCAGCAGCCGCGGGGGTGATGGCTACACCTTC.

This chain links TRBV5-6 with TRBJ2-2; TRBD1 matches 10 bases. There are 15 residues in the CDR3. Per germline, CDR1 SGHDT and CDR2 YYEEEE. V dropped 3 bases and J dropped 5; count of bases not matched to a gene: 4. CDR3 sequence reads: CASSYDRGLTGELFF. The DNA for the CDR3 is TGTGCCAGCAGCTACGACAGGGGGCTGACCGGGGAGCTGTTTTTT.

The genes are TRBV18 and TRBJ2-7; the D gene is possibly TRBD2 (7 bases). This CDR3 contains 13 residues. V shed 6 bases and J shed 6 bases, with 15 bases lying between them. Germline V gene lookup returns CDR1 KGHSH and CDR2 LQKENI. Here the CDR3 reads CASSPMRGLEQYV. The CDR3 region has the DNA TGTGCCAGCTCCCCTATGCGGGGGCTCGAGCAGTACGTC.

The chain recombines TRBV10-3 with TRBJ2-5, with D possibly matching TRBD2 (6 bases). Trimming cost V 1 base and J 4 bases, with 7 bases left between them. The CDR3 extends over 13 amino acids. Per germline, CDR1 ENHRY and CDR2 SYGVKD. The CDR3, as DNA: TGTGCCATCAGTGAGTTGGGAGGAGAGACCCAGTACTTC. Its protein product is CAISELGGETQYF.

This clone appeared once. The chain links TRBV28 to TRBJ2-1; 12 bases are a match to TRBD2. The CDR3 consists of 20 residues. From germline, CDR1 is MDHEN and CDR2 SYDVKM. V was pared by 2 bases and J by 3 bases, with 14 bases of the junction left unmatched. The CDR3 protein is CASSLTRAALAGGYYNEQFF. CDR3 nucleotide sequence: TGTGCCAGCAGTTTAACCCGGGCTGCACTAGCGGGAGGATACTACAATGAGCAGTTCTTC.

The gene calls are TRBV3-1 (or the pseudogene TRBV3-2) and TRBJ1-1; 8 positions match TRBD1. Germline V gene data show CDR1 as LGHDT and CDR2 as YNNKEL (reference sequence). This CDR3 has 19 amino acids. V was clipped by 1 base and J by 6 bases; unmatched bases: 19. The CDR3 region is CASSQGRPGQGLRPAEAFF. Written as DNA, the CDR3 is TGTGCCAGCAGCCAAGGCAGACCTGGACAGGGTCTCCGTCCCGCTGAAGCTTTCTTT.

The table lists this clone with a count of one. V usage is TRBV7-2 and J usage is TRBJ1-5; D unresolved. Trimming took 2 bases from V and 1 from J, leaving 15 bases between them. This CDR3 comprises 17 residues. Germline values: CDR1 SGHTA, CDR2 FQGNSA. CDR3 region: CASSLSPGGRSNQPQHF. DNA of the CDR3: TGTGCCAGCAGCTTATCCCCGGGTGGTCGGAGCAATCAGCCCCAGCATTTT.

In this sample, this clone turned up once. The chain carries TRBV6-5 and TRBJ1-4; D is perhaps TRBD1 (6 bases). The CDR3 runs to 15 residues. V lost 5 bases and J 5 bases, leaving 15 bases between the germline ends. CDR1 MNHEY and CDR2 SVGAGI come from the germline V gene. The CDR3 is CASSTRTAVNEKLFF. CDR3 nucleotide sequence: TGTGCCAGCAGTACCCGGACAGCGGTAAATGAAAAACTGTTTTTT.

This chain joins TRBV18 and TRBJ1-1; no firm D call. The V end lost 1 base, the J end lost 4 bases, and 10 bases lay between the germline ends. The CDR3 is made up of 14 amino acids. The germline gives CDR1 KGHSH, CDR2 LQKENI. The CDR3 here is CASSPLQEATEAFF. DNA for the CDR3: TGTGCCAGCTCACCACTGCAGGAGGCCACTGAAGCTTTCTTT.

The genes are TRBV9 and TRBJ1-1; 7 positions agree with TRBD1. J gave up 5 bases and V 0 bases, and 7 bases lay outside the gene matches. Germline-derived CDR1 and CDR2 are SGDLS and YYNGEE. The CDR3 sequence is 15 residues long. CDR3 coding DNA: TGTGCCAGCAGCGTAGGAGGGACAGCTGGGACTGAAGCTTTCTTT. Protein product: CASSVGGTAGTEAFF.

The rearrangement uses TRBV5-6 and TRBJ2-3, with 7 bases that match TRBD1. Trimming at V came to 2 bases and at J to 2 bases, leaving 5 bases not matched to a gene. The CDR3 is 15 amino acids. Germline CDR1 is SGHDT and CDR2 is YYEEEE. CDR3: CASSLRGQLTDTQYF. CDR3 in DNA: TGTGCCAGCAGCTTAAGGGGGCAACTCACAGATACGCAGTATTTT.

The chain has TRBV4-1 and TRBJ1-1; D is possibly TRBD1 (5 bases). V shed 0 bases and J shed 7 bases, with 12 bases lying between them. The germline V gene encodes CDR1 MGHRA and CDR2 YSYEKL. The CDR3 runs 14 residues. The CDR3 loop reads CASSQEGVRVEAFF. CDR3 in DNA: TGCGCCAGCAGCCAAGAAGGGGTTCGGGTTGAAGCTTTCTTT.

V and J are TRBV29-1 and TRBJ1-2, with TRBD1 as a possible D gene (5 bases). This CDR3 comprises 14 residues. Germline assignment: CDR1 SQVTM and CDR2 ANQGSEA. Trimming shortened V by 3 bases and J by 5 bases, and 16 bases separated the two germline ends. The CDR3 DNA follows: TGCAGCGTTGACAGGGTAACGAGCGCATATGGCTACACCTTC. This codes for CSVDRVTSAYGYTF.

This chain links TRBV19 with TRBJ2-5; D uncertain. The CDR3 totals 15 residues. V dropped 1 base and J dropped 5 bases, with 14 bases sitting between them. Germline CDR1 and CDR2: LNHDA and SQIVND (reference sequence). As DNA, the CDR3 is TGTGCCAGTAGTATAGGTACAGCAGCCATCGAGACCCAGTACTTC. Its translation: CASSIGTAAIETQYF.

This chain joins TRBV7-8 and TRBJ1-1, with 7 bases matching TRBD1. V lost 5 bases, J lost 6 bases, and 15 bases stayed unmatched. The CDR3 has 16 residues. Germline-derived CDR1 and CDR2 are SGHVS and FQNEAQ. The CDR3 DNA reads TGTGCCAGCAGCCCTAGAACAGCAGGGGGATCGGCTGAAGCTTTCTTT. It translates to CASSPRTAGGSAEAFF.

The chain carries TRBV5-4 and TRBJ2-3; 9 nucleotides match TRBD1. J gave up 3 bases and V 4 bases, and 3 bases lay outside the gene matches. CDR3 length equals 14 residues. Germline CDR1 and CDR2: SGHNT and YYREEE (reference sequence). Here the CDR3 reads CASSPGQGTDTQYF. The CDR3 nucleotides are TGTGCCAGCAGCCCTGGACAGGGGACAGATACGCAGTATTTT. The full variable domain, rest sourced from reference TRBV5-4 and TRBJ2-3, is ETGVTQSPTHLIKTRGQQVTLRCSSQSGHNTVSWYQQALGQGPQFIFQYYREEENGRGNFPPRFSGLQFPNYSSELNVNALELDDSALYLCASSPGQGTDTQYFGPGTRLTVL.

The chain links TRBV28 to TRBJ1-4, with TRBD1 identical over 10 bases. Trimming cost V 7 bases and J 7 bases; bases outside gene matches: 6. The CDR3 has 14 residues. Germline CDR1 MDHEN, CDR2 SYDVKM. CDR3 region: CASTTGTGVEKLFF. The CDR3 DNA reads as TGTGCCAGCACTACCGGGACAGGGGTTGAAAAACTGTTTTTT.